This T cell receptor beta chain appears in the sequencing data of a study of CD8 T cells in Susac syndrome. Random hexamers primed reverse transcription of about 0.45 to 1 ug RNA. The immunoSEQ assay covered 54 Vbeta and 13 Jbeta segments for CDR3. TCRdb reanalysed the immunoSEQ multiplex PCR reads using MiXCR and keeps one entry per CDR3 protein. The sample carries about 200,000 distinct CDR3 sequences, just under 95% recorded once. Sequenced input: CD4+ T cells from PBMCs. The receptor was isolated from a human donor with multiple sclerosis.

CDR3 protein: CTPSGKETQYF. The DNA for the CDR3 is TGCACCCCATCAGGGAAAGAGACCCAGTACTTC. The chain employs TRBV20-1 and TRBJ2-5, with TRBD1 as a possible D gene (5 bases). This CDR3 is 11 amino acids long. CDR1 and CDR2 from the germline V gene are DFQATT and SNEGSKA (reference sequence).